Following are 11 T cell receptor beta chains from one sample sequenced in a study of chemoradiotherapy in HPV16-positive cancers. Repertoires were generated with immunoSEQ multiplex PCR, while TCRdb's copy carries only in-frame clones and drops some. The sample includes approximately 4,000 clones, roughly 90% of them seen just once. The sequencing here drew on tumor tissue, taken from a patient who underwent chemoradiotherapy. Receptors were obtained from a human donor with HPV-associated anogenital cancer.

This clone has only a few counts. This chain connects TRBV9 to TRBJ2-3, with a possible D match to TRBD1 (5 bases). V was shortened by 2 bases and J by 3 bases, with 13 bases between the two germline ends. Looked up from germline, CDR1 is SGDLS and CDR2 is YYNGEE. The CDR3 has 15 amino acids. The CDR3 bases are TGTGCCAGCAGCGTTGGGGCAGTGACGACAGATACGCAGTATTTT. It codes for CASSVGAVTTDTQYF.

J is TRBJ2-3 and V is TRBV11-2; D possibly corresponds to TRBD2 (5 bases). Trimming left V 5 bases short and J 6 bases short, with 9 bases between. This CDR3 is built from 12 residues. Germline CDR1 reads SGHAT; CDR2 reads FQNNGV. CDR3: CASSPTTDTQYF. CDR3 bases: TGTGCCAGCAGCCCGACTACGGATACGCAGTATTTT. The variable domain in full, completed from reference TRBV11-2 and TRBJ2-3, reads EAGVAQSPRYKIIEKRQSVAFWCNPISGHATLYWYQQILGQGPKLLIQFQNNGVVDDSQLPKDRFSAERLKGVDSTLKIQPAKLEDSAVYLCASSPTTDTQYFGPGTRLTVL.

The chain combines TRBV28 with TRBJ2-7; 11 bases map to TRBD2. The trim removed 5 bases at V and 4 bases at J, leaving 10 bases unmatched. This CDR3 comprises 16 residues. In germline, CDR1 is MDHEN, CDR2 SYDVKM. CDR3 nucleotides: TGTGCCAGCAGTATGGGACTAGCGGAGACCTCTTACGAGCAGTACTTC. The encoded protein is CASSMGLAETSYEQYF.

The genes are TRBV5-5 and TRBJ2-7; maybe TRBD1 (6 bases). This CDR3 comprises 13 residues. Germline CDR1 SGHKS, CDR2 YYEKEE (reference sequence). V lost 4 bases and J 4 bases, leaving 12 bases between the germline ends. As DNA, the CDR3 is TGTGCCAGCAGCGCGCAACAGGGATACGAGCAGTACTTC. Translation gives CASSAQQGYEQYF.

The V gene is TRBV5-1, the J gene TRBJ2-5; D ambiguous. This CDR3 spans 11 amino acids. The V gene lost 4 bases and the J gene lost 4 bases, with 5 bases spanning the gap. Germline values: CDR1 SGHRS, CDR2 YFSETQ. CDR3 protein: CASSQRETQYF. DNA for the CDR3: TGCGCCAGCAGCCAGAGAGAGACCCAGTACTTC.

This chain connects TRBV7-2 to TRBJ2-7; 12 nucleotides agree with TRBD2. V trimming: 1 base; J trimming: 3 bases; junction bases outside the gene matches: 4. The CDR3 has 16 amino acids. Germline V gives CDR1 SGHTA, CDR2 FQGNSA. Here the CDR3 DNA reads TGTGCCAGCAGCTTAGTTGCTAGCGGGGGGGACTACGAGCAGTACTTC. The encoded protein is CASSLVASGGDYEQYF.

V gene TRBV15 combines with J gene TRBJ1-1; 10 bases match TRBD1. CDR1 is LNHNV and CDR2 is YYDKDF in the germline V gene (reference sequence). The CDR3 runs 17 residues. V lost 1 base and J lost 3; bases outside the gene matches: 8. The CDR3 sequence: CATSRGDRGWGDTEAFF. The CDR3 DNA follows: TGTGCCACCAGCAGAGGGGACAGGGGCTGGGGGGACACTGAAGCTTTCTTT. Together with reference TRBV15 and TRBJ1-1, the CDR3 gives the full variable domain: DAMVIQNPRYQVTQFGKPVTLSCSQTLNHNVMYWYQQKSSQAPKLLFHYYDKDFNNEADTPDNFQSRRPNTSFCFLDIRSPGLGDTAMYLCATSRGDRGWGDTEAFFGQGTRLTVV.

The rearrangement joins TRBV11-2 to TRBJ2-1; D gene ambiguous. This CDR3 contains 14 residues. From germline, CDR1 is SGHAT and CDR2 FQNNGV. Trimming took off 4 bases at V and 8 bases at J, with 15 bases between the two ends. The CDR3 spells CASSWAGPIDEQFF. The CDR3 DNA is TGTGCCAGCAGCTGGGCTGGGCCCATCGATGAGCAGTTCTTC.

The chain employs TRBV7-9 and TRBJ1-5, with 8 bases that match TRBD1. The CDR3 contains 14 residues. J was trimmed by 4 bases and V by 4 bases; bases with no gene match: 3. CDR1 and CDR2 from the germline V gene are SEHNR and FQNEAQ (reference sequence). CDR3 coding DNA: TGTGCCAGCAGCTCGGACAGGGCGAATCAGCCCCAGCATTTT. It translates to CASSSDRANQPQHF. Full variable domain (rest looked up from reference TRBV7-9 and TRBJ1-5): DTGVSQNPRHKITKRGQNVTFRCDPISEHNRLYWYRQTLGQGPEFLTYFQNEAQLEKSRLLSDRFSAERPKGSFSTLEIQRTEQGDSAMYLCASSSDRANQPQHFGDGTRLSIL.

The J gene is TRBJ1-2, the V gene TRBV19; no definite D call. Germline V lookup: CDR1 LNHDA, CDR2 SQIVND (reference sequence). Trimming took off 1 base at V and 4 bases at J, with 7 bases between the two ends. The CDR3 loop spans 13 amino acids. CDR3 sequence (DNA): TGTGCCAGTAGTATAGGAGAAGGCTATGGCTACACCTTC. Its protein product is CASSIGEGYGYTF.

In its sample, this clone was seen once. The chain is built from TRBV19 and TRBJ1-5; possibly TRBD1 for D (6 bases). This CDR3 region has 14 residues. Deletions cut 8 bases from V and 7 bases from J, with 18 bases between. CDR1 is LNHDA, CDR2 SQIVND, per germline (reference sequence). As DNA, the CDR3 is TGTGCCAGTCTCCCGGGACAATCGAGGCAGCCCCAGCATTTT. Protein sequence: CASLPGQSRQPQHF. The full variable domain, rest sourced from reference TRBV19 and TRBJ1-5, is DGGITQSPKYLFRKEGQNVTLSCEQNLNHDAMYWYRQDPGQGLRLIYYSQIVNDFQKGDIAEGYSVSREKKESFPLTVTSAQKNPTAFYLCASLPGQSRQPQHFGDGTRLSIL.